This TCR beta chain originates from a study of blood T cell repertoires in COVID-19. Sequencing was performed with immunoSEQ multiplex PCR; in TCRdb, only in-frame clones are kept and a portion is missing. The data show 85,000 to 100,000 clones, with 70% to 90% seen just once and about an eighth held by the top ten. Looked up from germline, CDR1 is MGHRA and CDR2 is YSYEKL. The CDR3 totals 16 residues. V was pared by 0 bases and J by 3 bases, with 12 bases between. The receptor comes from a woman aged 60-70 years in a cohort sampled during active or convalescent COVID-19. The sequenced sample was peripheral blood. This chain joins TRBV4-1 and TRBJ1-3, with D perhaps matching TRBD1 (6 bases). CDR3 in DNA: TGCGCCAGCAGCCAAGAGAACAGGGAAGTTGGAAACACCATATATTTT. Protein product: CASSQENREVGNTIYF.